Included here is one TCR beta chain sequence, with context. Study processing details: From reference gene primer amplification, estimates of nucleated cell counts were derived. Profiling relied on immunoSEQ multiplex PCR, and the TCRdb table lists in-frame clones only, not all of them. V, J and clone size were drawn from that table, and D and trimming were deduced from the DNA. The sample has about 320,000 clones, roughly 87% seen once; the top ten hold around 9%. The data originate from a study of blood T cell repertoires in COVID-19. Background on the study: PBMCs, B-cell-depleted T cells, or T cells were the source of the cDNA or gDNA that made up the material.

Deletions cut 5 bases from V and 5 bases from J, with 15 bases between. Per germline, CDR1 LGHNT and CDR2 FRNRAP. The CDR3 is 14 amino acids. Participants' own reports of clinical history determined their cohort assignment. Donors in Cohort 3 counted as recovered after two negative PCRs, clearance, or symptom resolution. The clonotype originates from a woman between 18 and 29 years old who had recovered from COVID-19. The chain couples TRBV12-5 to TRBJ2-5; D perhaps matches TRBD2 (6 bases). The material sequenced was PBMCs or T cells enriched from blood (not recorded which). The CDR3 DNA reads as TGTGCTAGTGGTCCACCGGATGGGGGGGAGACCCAGTACTTC. This codes for CASGPPDGGETQYF.